The subject of this entry is one T cell receptor beta chain. Antigen unknown. Losses at the gene ends were 2 bases for V and 2 bases for J; bases not matched to a gene: 6. CDR3 length: 16 residues. Germline V CDR1 and CDR2: SGHRS, YFSETQ. The data derive from a study of T-cell memory formation after mild COVID-19. TCRdb called the 5' RACE reads again in MiXCR, with one record for every CDR3 protein. This table has under 700,000 distinct CDR3 sequences, around 21% appearing once. Findings of the study overall: Whereas later expanders leaned CD4+, clones contracting day 15 to 85 showed a balanced CD4/CD8 makeup.

The chain combines TRBV5-1 with TRBJ2-1, with TRBD2 identical over 8 bases. This receptor was taken from an adult woman who had mild COVID-19 (a few samples of this study predate the infection). Cell type and time point are not known. What was sequenced was PBMCs or a T cell subset sorted from them (not recorded which). The CDR3 here is CASSLRAGVPYNEQFF. The CDR3 DNA reads as TGCGCCAGCAGCTTACGAGCGGGAGTCCCCTACAATGAGCAGTTCTTC.